One sample yielded the 23 T cell receptor beta chains listed below, sequenced in a study of response to subunit inactivated influenza vaccine. TCRdb reprocessed the RT-PCR reads via MiXCR and lists one record per CDR3 protein. In the table there are just under 550,000 distinct CDR3 sequences, around 25% of which are singletons. The same specimen was also included in a second study, on T cells expressing NK-cell markers. According to that study: 5'RACE template switching with UMIs produced the TCR beta cDNA.

The specimen was CD4+ T cells sorted from PBMCs, collected roughly 13 days after vaccination. All receptors come from a man over 45 who received an inactivated influenza vaccine.

This clonotype was seen only a few times. This rearrangement joins TRBV19 to TRBJ1-6; no clear D gene. From germline, CDR1 is LNHDA and CDR2 SQIVND (reference sequence). The CDR3 spans 15 residues. Trimming removed 3 bases at V and 7 bases at J, with 13 bases between. In nucleotides, the CDR3 is TGTGCCAGTAGTATTAACAGACATTTGAATTCACCCCTCCACTTT. The encoded protein is CASSINRHLNSPLHF. Full variable domain (outside the CDR3, taken from reference TRBV19 and TRBJ1-6): DGGITQSPKYLFRKEGQNVTLSCEQNLNHDAMYWYRQDPGQGLRLIYYSQIVNDFQKGDIAEGYSVSREKKESFPLTVTSAQKNPTAFYLCASSINRHLNSPLHFGNGTRLTVT.

The V call is TRBV24-1, the J call TRBJ1-1; D not certain. Germline CDR1 is KGHDR and CDR2 is SFDVKD. CDR3 length: 12 amino acids. V gave up 7 bases and J gave up 10 bases, with 15 bases separating them. CDR3: CATSATEGSAFF. CDR3 DNA: TGTGCCACCAGCGCTACCGAGGGATCAGCTTTCTTT.

This clonotype was recorded a few times. This chain links TRBV28 with TRBJ2-3; D may match TRBD1 or TRBD2 (6 bases each). Germline V gene sequence: CDR1 MDHEN, CDR2 SYDVKM. V lost 1 base and J lost 1, with 12 bases in between. The CDR3 is made up of 16 amino acids. The CDR3 DNA reads TGTGCCAGCAGTTTATTTGGGGGGCTACGCACAGATACGCAGTATTTT. Translated: CASSLFGGLRTDTQYF.

Notes on this clonotype: One junction end does not reproduce the germline sequence, and a read error may be involved. This chain links TRBV20-1 with TRBJ2-2; TRBD2 aligns across 12 bases. Germline assignment: CDR1 DFQATT and CDR2 SNEGSKA (reference sequence). The CDR3 is 14 residues long. CDR3 nucleotide sequence: TGCAGTGCAACTAGCGGGGGGTCCACCGGGAAGCTGTTTTTT. Encoded protein: CSATSGGSTGKLFF.

V and J are TRBV28 and TRBJ2-1; 11 positions agree with TRBD2. The CDR3 is 16 residues long. Trimming cost V 2 bases and J 6 bases; bases outside gene matches: 6. Germline V gene data show CDR1 as MDHEN and CDR2 as SYDVKM. In DNA form, the CDR3 reads TGTGCCAGCAGTTTACCGGGTAGCGGGAGGGCCAATGAGCAGTTCTTC. Its protein product is CASSLPGSGRANEQFF.

In its sample, this clonotype was seen a few times. The chain links TRBV3-1 to TRBJ2-2, with D possibly TRBD1 on 5 matching bases. V lost 6 bases and J lost 2, with 10 bases in between. The germline gives CDR1 LGHDT, CDR2 YNNKEL (reference sequence). The CDR3 totals 14 residues. The CDR3 region has the DNA TGTGCCAGCAGAGGGGAAGCAAACACCGGGGAGCTGTTTTTT. Protein product: CASRGEANTGELFF.

The chain combines TRBV20-1 with TRBJ2-3; 7 bases agree with TRBD2. Trimming removed 3 bases from V and 5 bases from J; junction bases left unmatched: 11. In germline, CDR1 is DFQATT, CDR2 SNEGSKA (reference sequence). The CDR3 covers 15 residues. The CDR3 DNA sequence: TGCAGTGCTAGTACAACTAGCGCCGGTGGAGATACGCAGTATTTT. Protein sequence: CSASTTSAGGDTQYF.

This clonotype was counted only a few times. The chain combines TRBV2 with TRBJ2-3; D is ambiguous. The CDR3 is 12 amino acids. V lost 4 bases, J lost 6 bases, and 8 bases lay in between. Germline-derived CDR1 and CDR2 are SNHLY and FYNNEI. This CDR3 reads CASSAFRDTQYF. CDR3 DNA sequence: TGTGCCAGCAGTGCCTTTCGGGATACGCAGTATTTT.

The V gene is TRBV28, the J gene TRBJ2-3, with TRBD2 as a possible D gene (5 bases). The V end lost 6 bases, the J end lost 2 bases, and 15 bases lay between the germline ends. CDR1 is MDHEN and CDR2 is SYDVKM in the germline V gene. The CDR3 loop spans 15 amino acids. CDR3 residues: CASSPRWEYTDTQYF. The CDR3 bases are TGTGCCAGCAGCCCCCGGTGGGAGTACACAGATACGCAGTATTTT.

The V gene is TRBV7-2, the J gene TRBJ2-7; no clear D gene. The length of the CDR3 is 15 residues. Germline CDR1 and CDR2: SGHTA and FQGNSA. V shed 2 bases and J shed 2 bases, with 13 bases lying between them. The CDR3 nucleotides are TGTGCCAGCAGCTTACACGGCGTAGGGCCCTACGAGCAGTACTTC. It encodes CASSLHGVGPYEQYF.

The chain recombines TRBV7-2 with TRBJ2-3; the D gene is possibly TRBD2 (5 bases). The V end lost 5 bases, the J end lost 0 bases, and 15 bases lay between the germline ends. Germline V gene lookup returns CDR1 SGHTA and CDR2 FQGNSA. This CDR3 is 16 amino acids long. The CDR3 here is CASSRRRFDSTDTQYF. In DNA, the CDR3 is TGTGCCAGCAGCAGAAGGAGGTTCGATAGCACAGATACGCAGTATTTT.

The V call is TRBV12-3 or TRBV12-4, the J call TRBJ2-2; 9 bases fit TRBD1. V lost 3 bases and J lost 7; bases outside the gene matches: 9. The CDR3 sequence is 16 residues long. The CDR3 nucleotides read TGTGCCAGCAGTTTGAGAACAGGGGGCGCAGGCGGGGAGCTGTTTTTT. Encoded protein: CASSLRTGGAGGELFF.

This clonotype turned up a few times. The rearrangement uses TRBV4-2 and TRBJ1-1, with D uncertain. V gave up 3 bases and J gave up 1 base, with 12 bases separating them. Germline V gene sequence: CDR1 LGHNA, CDR2 YNFKEQ. The length of the CDR3 is 15 residues. As DNA, the CDR3 is TGTGCCAGCAGCCACGAAATGGCCGAGAACACTGAAGCTTTCTTT. Amino acid sequence: CASSHEMAENTEAFF.

This clonotype turned up a few times. CDR3 amino acids: CASSLGVLVGTDTQYF. The CDR3 region has the DNA TGTGCCAGCAGTCTGGGGGTTTTGGTGGGCACAGATACGCAGTATTTT. J is TRBJ2-3 and V is TRBV12-3 or TRBV12-4; D is possibly TRBD1 or TRBD2 (5 bases each). This CDR3 region has 16 residues. Trimming shortened V by 5 bases and J by 1 base, and 16 bases separated the two germline ends.

The table lists this clonotype with a few counts. The V and J genes are TRBV20-1 and TRBJ2-2; maybe TRBD1 (5 bases). The CDR3 extends over 13 amino acids. CDR1 DFQATT and CDR2 SNEGSKA come from the germline V gene (reference sequence). V was pared by 3 bases and J by 7 bases, with 12 bases between. The CDR3: CSASVRVGGELFF. In DNA, the CDR3 is TGCAGTGCTAGCGTCAGGGTGGGCGGGGAGCTGTTTTTT.

This clonotype has only a few counts. The rearrangement uses TRBV15 and TRBJ2-7; D remains unclear. The CDR3 is made up of 14 amino acids. V was clipped by 0 bases and J by 0 bases, with 6 bases between them. Germline V CDR1 and CDR2: LNHNV, YYDKDF (reference sequence). Here the CDR3 reads CATSRDRSSYEQYF. The CDR3, as DNA: TGTGCCACCAGCAGAGACAGATCCTCCTACGAGCAGTACTTC.

This clonotype appeared many times. V usage is TRBV5-6 and J usage is TRBJ1-2, with D possibly matching TRBD1 (6 bases). V lost 4 bases to trimming and J lost 4 bases, with 14 bases between them. The CDR3 totals 14 residues. Germline-derived CDR1 and CDR2 are SGHDT and YYEEEE. The CDR3 reads CASSNYRATYGYTF. The CDR3, as DNA: TGTGCCAGCAGCAATTACAGGGCGACCTATGGCTACACCTTC. The variable domain in full, completed from reference TRBV5-6 and TRBJ1-2, reads DAGVTQSPTHLIKTRGQQVTLRCSPKSGHDTVSWYQQALGQGPQFIFQYYEEEERQRGNFPDRFSGHQFPNYSSELNVNALLLGDSALYLCASSNYRATYGYTFGSGTRLTVV.

This rearrangement joins TRBV7-2 to TRBJ2-1; D is undetermined. CDR1 and CDR2 (germline): SGHTA, FQGNSA. This CDR3 comprises 11 residues. V gave up 5 bases and J gave up 8 bases, with 7 bases separating them. CDR3 bases: TGTGCCAGCAGCGTCAACTATGAGCAGTTCTTC. Protein product: CASSVNYEQFF.

The V and J genes are TRBV24-1 and TRBJ2-2; a weak D match, TRBD1 (6 bases). V lost 3 bases, J lost 1 base, and 8 bases lay in between. The germline gives CDR1 KGHDR, CDR2 SFDVKD. This CDR3 has 15 amino acids. The CDR3 coding sequence is TGTGCCACCAGTGATGCGGACAGGAACACCGGGGAGCTGTTTTTT. Amino acids: CATSDADRNTGELFF.

The chain joins TRBV29-1 to TRBJ1-1; D is undetermined. The V end lost 5 bases, the J end lost 3 bases, and 10 bases lay between the germline ends. The CDR3 covers 12 residues. The germline CDR1 and CDR2 sequences are SQVTM and ANQGSEA. The CDR3 reads CSVLGSYTEAFF. CDR3 coding DNA: TGCAGCGTTTTAGGGTCCTACACTGAAGCTTTCTTT.

This chain connects TRBV7-2 to TRBJ2-7, with D perhaps matching TRBD1 or TRBD2 (5 bases each). This CDR3 is 14 amino acids long. Germline V CDR1 and CDR2: SGHTA, FQGNSA. V was pared by 6 bases and J by 2 bases, with 14 bases between. DNA of the CDR3: TGTGCCAGCAGTGCCGGGACCCGAACCTACGAGCAGTACTTC. This codes for CASSAGTRTYEQYF.

There are a few counts of this clonotype. The chain has TRBV5-1 and TRBJ2-1; 7 bases are a match to TRBD1. The junction had 6 bases not matched to a gene; V was cut back by 4 bases and J by 2 bases. The CDR3 spans 15 residues. CDR1 is SGHRS and CDR2 is YFSETQ in the germline V gene. CDR3 DNA sequence: TGCGCCAGCAGCCCCCCTACAGGGGCCTACAATGAGCAGTTCTTC. Protein product: CASSPPTGAYNEQFF.

This clonotype has more than one count but fewer than ten. This sequence joins TRBV7-2 and TRBJ1-2; D gene unclear. The CDR3 covers 15 residues. V lost 0 bases and J 5 bases, leaving 13 bases between the germline ends. Looked up from germline, CDR1 is SGHTA and CDR2 is FQGNSA. CDR3 in amino acids: CASSLAFRPEYGYTF. CDR3 nucleotides: TGTGCCAGCAGCTTAGCATTCAGGCCCGAGTATGGCTACACCTTC.